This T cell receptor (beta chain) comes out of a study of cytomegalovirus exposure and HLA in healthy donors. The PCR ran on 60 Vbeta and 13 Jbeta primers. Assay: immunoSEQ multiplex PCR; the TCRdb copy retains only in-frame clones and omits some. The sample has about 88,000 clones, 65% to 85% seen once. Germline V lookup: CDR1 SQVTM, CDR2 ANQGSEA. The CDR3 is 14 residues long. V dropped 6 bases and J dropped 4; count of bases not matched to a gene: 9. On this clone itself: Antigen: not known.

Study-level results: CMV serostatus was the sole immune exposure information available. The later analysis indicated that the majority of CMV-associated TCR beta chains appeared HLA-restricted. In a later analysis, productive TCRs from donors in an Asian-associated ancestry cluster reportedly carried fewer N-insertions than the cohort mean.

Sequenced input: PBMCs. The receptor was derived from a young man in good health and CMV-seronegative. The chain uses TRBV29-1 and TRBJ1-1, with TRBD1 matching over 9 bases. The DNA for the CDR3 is TGCAGCGTAGGAACGGGACAGGGATTCACTGAAGCTTTCTTT. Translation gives CSVGTGQGFTEAFF. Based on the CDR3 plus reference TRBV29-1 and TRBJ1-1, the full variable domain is SAVISQKPSRDICQRGTSLTIQCQVDSQVTMMFWYRQQPGQSLTLIATANQGSEATYESGFVIDKFPISRPNLTFSTLTVSNMSPEDSSIYLCSVGTGQGFTEAFFGQGTRLTVV.